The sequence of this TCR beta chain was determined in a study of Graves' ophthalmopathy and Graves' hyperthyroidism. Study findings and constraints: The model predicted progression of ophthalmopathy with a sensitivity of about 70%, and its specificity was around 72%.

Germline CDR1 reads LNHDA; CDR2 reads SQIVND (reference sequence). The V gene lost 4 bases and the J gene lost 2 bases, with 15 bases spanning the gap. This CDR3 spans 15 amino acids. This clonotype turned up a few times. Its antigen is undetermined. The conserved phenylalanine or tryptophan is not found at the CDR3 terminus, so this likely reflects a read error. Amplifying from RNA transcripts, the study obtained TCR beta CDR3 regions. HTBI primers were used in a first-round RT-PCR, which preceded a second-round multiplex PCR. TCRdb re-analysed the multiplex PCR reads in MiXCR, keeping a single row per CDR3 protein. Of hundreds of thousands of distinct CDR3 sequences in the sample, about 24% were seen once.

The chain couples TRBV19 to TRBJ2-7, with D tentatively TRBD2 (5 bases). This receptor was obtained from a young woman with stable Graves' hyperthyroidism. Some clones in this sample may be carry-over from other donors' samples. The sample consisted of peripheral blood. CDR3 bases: TGTGCCAGTAGTACCACGGACTCACTGGCCTACGAGCAGTACCTC. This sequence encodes CASSTTDSLAYEQYL.